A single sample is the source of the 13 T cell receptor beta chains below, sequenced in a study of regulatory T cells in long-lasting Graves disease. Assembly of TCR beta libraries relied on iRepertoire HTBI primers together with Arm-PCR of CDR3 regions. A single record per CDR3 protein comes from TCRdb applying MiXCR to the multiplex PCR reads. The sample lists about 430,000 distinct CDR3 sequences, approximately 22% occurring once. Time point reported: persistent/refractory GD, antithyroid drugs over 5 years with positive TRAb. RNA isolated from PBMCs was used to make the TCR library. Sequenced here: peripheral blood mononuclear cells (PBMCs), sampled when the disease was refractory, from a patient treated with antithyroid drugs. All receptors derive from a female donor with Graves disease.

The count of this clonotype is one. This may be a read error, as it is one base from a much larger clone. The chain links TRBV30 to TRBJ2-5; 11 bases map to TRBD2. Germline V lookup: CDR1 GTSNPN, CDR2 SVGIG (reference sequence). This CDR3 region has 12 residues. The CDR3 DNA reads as TGTGCCTGGACGACTAGCGGGGAGACCCAGTGCTTC. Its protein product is CAWTTSGETQCF.

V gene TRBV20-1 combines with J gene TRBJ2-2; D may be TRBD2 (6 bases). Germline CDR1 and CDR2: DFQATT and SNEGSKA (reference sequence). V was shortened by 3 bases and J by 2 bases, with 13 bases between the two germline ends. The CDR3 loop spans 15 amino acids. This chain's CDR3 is CSASLAGINTGELFF. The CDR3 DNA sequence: TGCAGTGCTAGCCTGGCGGGAATAAACACCGGGGAGCTGTTTTTT.

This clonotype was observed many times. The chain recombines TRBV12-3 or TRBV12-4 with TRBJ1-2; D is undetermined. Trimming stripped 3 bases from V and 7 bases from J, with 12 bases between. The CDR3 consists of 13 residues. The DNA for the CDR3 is TGTGCCAGCAGTTTGAAGGGTGGAGGTGGCTACACCTTC. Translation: CASSLKGGGGYTF.

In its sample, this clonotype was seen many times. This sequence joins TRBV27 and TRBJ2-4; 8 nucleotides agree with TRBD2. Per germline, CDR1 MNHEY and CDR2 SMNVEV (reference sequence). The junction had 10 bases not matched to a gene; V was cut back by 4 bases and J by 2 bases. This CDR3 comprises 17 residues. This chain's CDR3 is CASSSPAGGSTKNIQYF. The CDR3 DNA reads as TGTGCCAGCAGTTCCCCCGCGGGGGGCTCGACCAAAAACATTCAGTACTTC.

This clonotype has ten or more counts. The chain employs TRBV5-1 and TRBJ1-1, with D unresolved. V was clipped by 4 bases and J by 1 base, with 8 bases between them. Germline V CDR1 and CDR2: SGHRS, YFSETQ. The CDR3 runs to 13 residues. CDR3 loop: CASSAGTNTEAFF. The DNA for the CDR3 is TGCGCCAGCAGCGCGGGAACGAACACTGAAGCTTTCTTT. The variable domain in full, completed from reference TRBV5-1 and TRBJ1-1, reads KAGVTQTPRYLIKTRGQQVTLSCSPISGHRSVSWYQQTPGQGLQFLFEYFSETQRNKGNFPGRFSGRQFSNSRSEMNVSTLELGDSALYLCASSAGTNTEAFFGQGTRLTVV.

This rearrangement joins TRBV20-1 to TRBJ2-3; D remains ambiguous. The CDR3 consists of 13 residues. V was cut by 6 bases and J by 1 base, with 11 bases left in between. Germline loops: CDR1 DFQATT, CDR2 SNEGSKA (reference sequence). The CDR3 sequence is CSASPAGTDTQYF. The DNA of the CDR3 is TGCAGTGCCTCTCCTGCGGGCACAGATACGCAGTATTTT.

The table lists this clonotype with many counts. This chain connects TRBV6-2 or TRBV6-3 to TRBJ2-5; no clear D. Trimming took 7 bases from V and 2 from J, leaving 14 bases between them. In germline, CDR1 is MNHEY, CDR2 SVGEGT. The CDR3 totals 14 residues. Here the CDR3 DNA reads TGTGCCAGCAATGCTAACACGGATCAAGAGACCCAGTACTTC. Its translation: CASNANTDQETQYF.

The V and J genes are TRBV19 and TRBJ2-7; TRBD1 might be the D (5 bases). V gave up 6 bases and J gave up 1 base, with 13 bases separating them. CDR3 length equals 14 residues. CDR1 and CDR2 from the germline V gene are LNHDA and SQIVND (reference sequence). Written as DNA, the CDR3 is TGTGCCAGTAGAAGACAGCTGGAGTCCTACGAGCAGTACTTC. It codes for CASRRQLESYEQYF.

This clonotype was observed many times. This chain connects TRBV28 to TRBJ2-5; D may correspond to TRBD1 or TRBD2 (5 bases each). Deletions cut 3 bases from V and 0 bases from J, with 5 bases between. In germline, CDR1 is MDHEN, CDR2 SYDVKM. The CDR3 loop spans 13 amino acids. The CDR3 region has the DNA TGTGCCAGCAGTTTGGGGGACCAAGAGACCCAGTACTTC. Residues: CASSLGDQETQYF.

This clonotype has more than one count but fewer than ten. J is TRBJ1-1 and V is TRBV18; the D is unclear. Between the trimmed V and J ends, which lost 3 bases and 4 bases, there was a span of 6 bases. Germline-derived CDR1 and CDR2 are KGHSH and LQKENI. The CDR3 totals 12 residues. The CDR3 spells CASSPRSTEAFF. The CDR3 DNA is TGTGCCAGCTCACCGCGTAGCACTGAAGCTTTCTTT.

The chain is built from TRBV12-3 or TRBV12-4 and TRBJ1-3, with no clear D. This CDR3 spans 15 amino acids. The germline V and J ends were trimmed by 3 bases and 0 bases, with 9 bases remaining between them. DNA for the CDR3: TGTGCCAGCAGTTTTGGGCAGAACTCTGGAAACACCATATATTTT. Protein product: CASSFGQNSGNTIYF.

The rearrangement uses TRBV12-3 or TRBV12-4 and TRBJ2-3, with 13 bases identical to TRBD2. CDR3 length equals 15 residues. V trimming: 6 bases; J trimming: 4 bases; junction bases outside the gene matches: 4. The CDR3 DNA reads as TGTGCCAGCAGCTTGGGACTAGCGGGACCAGATACGCAGTATTTT. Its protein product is CASSLGLAGPDTQYF.

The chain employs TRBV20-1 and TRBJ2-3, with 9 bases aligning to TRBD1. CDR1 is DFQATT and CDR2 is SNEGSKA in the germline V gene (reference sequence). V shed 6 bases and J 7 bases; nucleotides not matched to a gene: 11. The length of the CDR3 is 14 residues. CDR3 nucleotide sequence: TGCAGTGCGGCGCCGGGACAGGGTCCGAATACGCAGTATTTT. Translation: CSAAPGQGPNTQYF.